Presented here are 32 T cell receptor beta chains from one specimen sequenced in a study of radiation and T cells in renal cell carcinoma. Clones were sequenced by immunoSEQ multiplex PCR, and TCRdb holds only the in-frame ones, with some missing. The sample holds 150,000 or so clones; roughly nine tenths are singletons and the top ten take approximately 11%. Indicated time point: blood 4 weeks post-SBRT, at nephrectomy. Treatment indicated: 15 Gy SBRT to primary tumor, nephrectomy 4 weeks later. The sample consisted of blood, taken from a patient whose treatment included radiotherapy and nephrectomy. The receptors were gathered from a woman aged 50 to 65 with renal cell carcinoma.

The CDR3 sequence: CASSQALGGANEKLFF. In DNA, the CDR3 is TGCGCCAGCAGCCAAGCTCTGGGGGGGGCTAATGAAAAACTGTTTTTT. This chain uses TRBV4-3 with TRBJ1-4, with D perhaps matching TRBD1 (5 bases). The CDR3 covers 16 residues. Germline values: CDR1 LGHNA, CDR2 YSLEER. The V end lost 1 base, the J end lost 3 bases, and 12 bases lay between the germline ends.

For the CDR3, the DNA is TGCGCCGGGGCAAGCCAGGACCTTGGCCGGGGAGGCTACACCTTC. It specifies CAGASQDLGRGGYTF. The V call is TRBV10-1, the J call TRBJ1-2, with D possibly being TRBD1 (5 bases). The CDR3 is 15 amino acids. V was pared by 11 bases and J by 8 bases, with 27 bases between. From germline, CDR1 is WNHNN and CDR2 SYGVQD (reference sequence).

V usage is TRBV29-1 and J usage is TRBJ1-1, with TRBD1 matching over 9 bases. This CDR3 comprises 12 residues. Germline trimming cut 6 bases from V and 6 bases from J; bases unmatched to any gene: 5. Per germline, CDR1 SQVTM and CDR2 ANQGSEA. CDR3 residues: CSVAQGASEAFF. The CDR3 DNA reads as TGCAGCGTCGCACAGGGGGCCTCTGAAGCTTTCTTT.

Here the CDR3 DNA reads TGTGCCAGCAGCATCGGAGCGGGACTAGCGAATGGCGAGCAGTACTTC. It encodes CASSIGAGLANGEQYF. The rearrangement uses TRBV7-3 and TRBJ2-7; TRBD2 matches 10 bases. V lost 5 bases, J lost 6 bases, and 13 bases stayed unmatched. The germline gives CDR1 SGHTA, CDR2 FQGTGA. CDR3 length equals 16 residues. Filled out from reference TRBV7-3 and TRBJ2-7, the complete variable domain reads GAGVSQTPSNKVTEKGKYVELRCDPISGHTALYWYRQSLGQGPEFLIYFQGTGAADDSGLPNDRFFAVRPEGSVSTLKIQRTERGDSAVYLCASSIGAGLANGEQYFGPGTRLTVT.

The chain is built from TRBV7-7 and TRBJ1-5; no clear D. This CDR3 contains 10 residues. The V gene's germline CDR1 is SSHAT and CDR2 FNYEAQ (reference sequence). The V end was cut by 9 bases, the J end by 5 bases, with 5 bases between. CDR3 DNA sequence: TGTGCCAGGAGATATCAGCCCCAGCATTTT. Encoded protein: CARRYQPQHF. Using reference TRBV7-7 and TRBJ1-5 for the parts outside the CDR3, the full variable domain is GAGVSQSPRYKVTKRGQDVTLRCDPISSHATLYWYQQALGQGPEFLTYFNYEAQPDKSGLPSDRFSAERPEGSISTLTIQRTEQRDSAMYRCARRYQPQHFGDGTRLSIL.

The V and J genes are TRBV20-1 and TRBJ2-3; D call uncertain. The germline gives CDR1 DFQATT, CDR2 SNEGSKA (reference sequence). The CDR3 length is 11 residues. The V end lost 5 bases, the J end lost 2 bases, and 5 bases lay between the germline ends. CDR3: CSASYTDTQYF. The CDR3 bases are TGCAGTGCTTCCTACACAGATACGCAGTATTTT.

A single count supports this clone. The V and J genes are TRBV6-1 and TRBJ2-5; maybe TRBD1 (7 bases). Trimming took 6 bases from V and 5 from J, leaving 16 bases between them. Germline-derived CDR1 and CDR2 are MNHNS and SASEGT. This CDR3 has 14 amino acids. CDR3: CASRTGRFVETQYF. The DNA of the CDR3 is TGTGCCAGCAGGACAGGGAGGTTCGTGGAGACCCAGTACTTC.

The chain carries TRBV6-5 and TRBJ1-4, with 11 bases aligning to TRBD1. Germline V lookup: CDR1 MNHEY, CDR2 SVGAGI. V was clipped by 2 bases and J by 8 bases; unmatched bases: 4. The CDR3 consists of 15 residues. CDR3: CASSYRRTGGEKLFF. Written as DNA, the CDR3 is TGTGCCAGCAGTTACCGACGGACAGGGGGCGAAAAACTGTTTTTT.

The genes are TRBV7-3 and TRBJ2-7; 8 nucleotides match TRBD2. Germline CDR1 SGHTA, CDR2 FQGTGA. Trimming took 5 bases from V and 6 from J; bases not matched to a gene: 9. This CDR3 spans 14 amino acids. CDR3 nucleotides: TGTGCCAGCAGCCCCCGGGGGGGCAGCCTCGAGCAGTACTTC. Encoded protein: CASSPRGGSLEQYF.

This chain joins TRBV18 and TRBJ1-4; D unclear. The CDR3 is made up of 13 amino acids. Germline loops: CDR1 KGHSH, CDR2 LQKENI. V lost 2 bases to trimming and J lost 8 bases, with 9 bases between them. For the CDR3, the DNA is TGTGCCAGCTCACCAGATCTGAGCGAAAAACTGTTTTTT. It is translated as CASSPDLSEKLFF.

The chain uses TRBV7-9 and TRBJ1-4, with D tentatively TRBD1 (5 bases). The ends were cut back, 6 bases at V and 8 bases at J, with 16 bases in the middle. The CDR3 loop spans 14 amino acids. The V gene's germline CDR1 is SEHNR and CDR2 FQNEAQ (reference sequence). The CDR3 DNA reads TGTGCCAGCAGATCTACGGGGGAATACGAAAAACTGTTTTTT. It specifies CASRSTGEYEKLFF. The entire variable domain, with the rest obtained from reference TRBV7-9 and TRBJ1-4, is as follows: DTGVSQNPRHKITKRGQNVTFRCDPISEHNRLYWYRQTLGQGPEFLTYFQNEAQLEKSRLLSDRFSAERPKGSFSTLEIQRTEQGDSAMYLCASRSTGEYEKLFFGSGTQLSVL.

This clone showed up just once. The chain employs TRBV9 and TRBJ2-3, with 7 positions matching TRBD2. Losses at the gene ends were 4 bases for V and 6 bases for J; bases not matched to a gene: 8. This CDR3 has 14 amino acids. The germline gives CDR1 SGDLS, CDR2 YYNGEE. CDR3 nucleotide sequence: TGTGCCAGCAGCCGACTAGCTTCGTCTGATACGCAGTATTTT. It codes for CASSRLASSDTQYF.

The J gene is TRBJ2-5, the V gene TRBV5-4, with 9 bases aligning to TRBD2. Germline V CDR1 and CDR2: SGHNT, YYREEE (reference sequence). The CDR3 sequence is 15 residues long. V trimming: 4 bases; J trimming: 4 bases; junction bases outside the gene matches: 8. The CDR3 coding sequence is TGTGCCAGCAGCGATTCTAGCGGGGCGAGAGAGACCCAGTACTTC. Amino acid sequence: CASSDSSGARETQYF.

The count of this clone is one. This CDR3 is also generated by other DNA sequences in the sample. The CDR3, as DNA: TGTGCCAGTAGTATTGCCGGGACCACCTACGAGCAGTACTTC. It specifies CASSIAGTTYEQYF. The chain carries TRBV19 and TRBJ2-7; D may match TRBD1 or TRBD2 (5 bases each). Looked up from germline, CDR1 is LNHDA and CDR2 is SQIVND (reference sequence). The ends were cut back, 3 bases at V and 2 bases at J, with 11 bases in the middle. The CDR3 covers 14 residues.

V and J are TRBV5-1 and TRBJ2-6; possibly TRBD1 for D (6 bases). CDR1 and CDR2 (germline): SGHRS, YFSETQ. This CDR3 spans 16 amino acids. Trimming took 0 bases from V and 0 from J, leaving 7 bases between them. The CDR3, as DNA: TGCGCCAGCAGCTTGGACAGGGCCTCTGGGGCCAACGTCCTGACTTTC. As protein: CASSLDRASGANVLTF.

This chain connects TRBV7-2 to TRBJ1-1, with TRBD1 as a possible D gene (6 bases). This CDR3 spans 16 amino acids. CDR1 and CDR2 (germline): SGHTA, FQGNSA. The V gene lost 1 base and the J gene lost 2 bases, with 14 bases spanning the gap. The CDR3 region has the DNA TGTGCCAGCAGCTTAGTAGCCAGGGGACTTAACACTGAAGCTTTCTTT. Its translation: CASSLVARGLNTEAFF. The full variable domain, rest sourced from reference TRBV7-2 and TRBJ1-1, is GAGVSQSPSNKVTEKGKDVELRCDPISGHTALYWYRQSLGQGLEFLIYFQGNSAPDKSGLPSDRFSAERTGGSVSTLTIQRTQQEDSAVYLCASSLVARGLNTEAFFGQGTRLTVV.

The CDR3 reads CASGTPNTGELFF. DNA of the CDR3: TGTGCCAGCGGGACACCGAACACCGGGGAGCTGTTTTTT. The V call is TRBV25-1, the J call TRBJ2-2, with D perhaps TRBD1 (6 bases). Trimming removed 8 bases from V and 0 bases from J, with 7 bases in between. This CDR3 is 13 amino acids long. From germline, CDR1 is MGHDK and CDR2 SYGVNS.

The chain is built from TRBV5-1 and TRBJ2-7; the D is unclear. Trimming removed 1 base at V and 0 bases at J, with 11 bases between. CDR1 SGHRS and CDR2 YFSETQ come from the germline V gene. This CDR3 is 15 amino acids long. DNA of the CDR3: TGCGCCAGCAGCTTGATCCCAGCGAGCTCCTACGAGCAGTACTTC. This sequence encodes CASSLIPASSYEQYF.

The chain employs TRBV6-5 and TRBJ1-4; maybe TRBD1 (6 bases). There are 14 residues in the CDR3. The germline V and J ends were trimmed by 5 bases and 12 bases, with 19 bases remaining between them. CDR1 is MNHEY and CDR2 is SVGAGI in the germline V gene. The CDR3 bases are TGTGCCAGCAGTACGACAGGACCGGGTCGGGAACTGTTTTTT. Translation: CASSTTGPGRELFF.

The chain couples TRBV13 to TRBJ2-1, with a tentative D call TRBD2 (6 bases). Trimming stripped 3 bases from V and 7 bases from J, with 13 bases between. Looked up from germline, CDR1 is PRHDT and CDR2 is FYEKMQ (reference sequence). This CDR3 contains 14 residues. DNA for the CDR3: TGTGCCAGCAGCTTCACCAGCGGGCGGAATGAGCAGTTCTTC. It encodes CASSFTSGRNEQFF.

This clone was recorded once. The chain has TRBV30 and TRBJ1-2; tentatively, D is TRBD1 (5 bases). Trimming removed 4 bases at V and 7 bases at J, with 13 bases between. The CDR3 is 12 amino acids. Germline assignment: CDR1 GTSNPN and CDR2 SVGIG (reference sequence). The CDR3: CAWKMSGGGYTF. The CDR3 DNA reads as TGTGCCTGGAAAATGAGTGGGGGTGGCTACACCTTC.

The chain carries TRBV14 and TRBJ2-3; TRBD2 agrees at 9 bases. The germline V gene has CDR1 SGHDN and CDR2 FVKESK. V was clipped by 8 bases and J by 5 bases; unmatched bases: 11. CDR3 length equals 15 residues. This CDR3 is CASRLRGGAEDTQYF. DNA of the CDR3: TGTGCCAGCCGCCTTCGCGGGGGGGCAGAAGATACGCAGTATTTT.

Only one count was recorded for this clone. The chain uses TRBV6-5 and TRBJ2-7; 9 bases line up with TRBD1. The CDR3 length is 14 residues. Per germline, CDR1 MNHEY and CDR2 SVGAGI. The V gene end was trimmed by 3 bases and the J gene end by 8 bases; junction bases not matched to a gene: 8. CDR3 region: CASSYLQGAAKQYF. DNA for the CDR3: TGTGCCAGCAGTTATTTACAGGGGGCAGCGAAGCAGTACTTC.

This clone came up once. This chain links TRBV29-1 with TRBJ2-7; TRBD1 agrees at 9 bases. Germline CDR1 is SQVTM and CDR2 is ANQGSEA. The V gene end was trimmed by 6 bases and the J gene end by 6 bases; junction bases not matched to a gene: 9. The CDR3 is made up of 13 amino acids. The CDR3 bases are TGCAGCGTCGGGACAGGGTTGGGGGGCGAGCAGTACTTC. This codes for CSVGTGLGGEQYF.

In DNA form, the CDR3 reads TGCGCCAGCAGCCTTTCGGGACAGTCCTACAATGAGCAGTTCTTC. Its translation: CASSLSGQSYNEQFF. This chain uses TRBV5-1 with TRBJ2-1; TRBD1 agrees at 7 bases. The germline gives CDR1 SGHRS, CDR2 YFSETQ. This CDR3 has 15 residues. V was pared by 4 bases and J by 1 base, with 5 bases of the junction left unmatched.

The chain uses TRBV9 and TRBJ2-1; 12 bases map to TRBD2. The CDR3 extends over 16 amino acids. With 0 bases clipped from V and 3 bases from J, the junction kept 1 base outside the gene matches. Germline V gene lookup returns CDR1 SGDLS and CDR2 YYNGEE. The CDR3 is CASSVGTSGVYNEQFF. CDR3 bases: TGTGCCAGCAGCGTAGGGACTAGCGGGGTCTACAATGAGCAGTTCTTC.

V gene TRBV18 combines with J gene TRBJ2-2, with no clear D. This CDR3 has 13 amino acids. Germline V gene sequence: CDR1 KGHSH, CDR2 LQKENI. Deletions cut 2 bases from V and 7 bases from J, with 8 bases between. The CDR3 nucleotides are TGTGCCAGCTCACCATTGAAATACGGGGAGCTGTTTTTT. Protein product: CASSPLKYGELFF.

Worth noting for this clone: This likely stems from a read error, as it lies one base from a far larger clone. The DNA of the CDR3 is TGTGCCAGCAGCTTGGAAGGAAACACGTGGACTAATGAAAAACTGTTTTTT. The encoded protein is CASSLEGNTWTNEKLFF. The genes are TRBV5-4 and TRBJ1-4; D is undetermined. V shed 0 bases and J shed 2 bases, with 14 bases lying between them. This CDR3 is built from 17 residues. CDR1 is SGHNT, CDR2 YYREEE, per germline (reference sequence). Filled out from reference TRBV5-4 and TRBJ1-4, the complete variable domain reads ETGVTQSPTHLIKTRGQQVTLRCSSQSGHNTVSWYQQALGQGPQFIFQYYREEENGRGNFPPRFSGLQFPNYSSELNVNALELDDSALYLCASSLEGNTWTNEKLFFGSGTQLSVL.

V and J are TRBV4-3 and TRBJ1-1; D unclear. V was cut by 2 bases and J by 4 bases, with 11 bases left in between. CDR3 length: 14 amino acids. Germline-derived CDR1 and CDR2 are LGHNA and YSLEER. CDR3 sequence: CASSQSRQITEAFF. The CDR3 DNA reads as TGCGCCAGCAGCCAATCGCGGCAGATCACTGAAGCTTTCTTT.

The chain recombines TRBV6-1 with TRBJ2-7; the D gene is possibly TRBD2 (5 bases). Trimming took off 4 bases at V and 2 bases at J, with 9 bases between the two ends. The CDR3 consists of 13 residues. Germline-derived CDR1 and CDR2 are MNHNS and SASEGT. The CDR3 nucleotides are TGTGCCAGCAGTGTGCGGGCCACCTACGAGCAGTACTTC. Its protein product is CASSVRATYEQYF.

V gene TRBV7-2 combines with J gene TRBJ2-5; D may match TRBD1 or TRBD2 (6 bases each). The CDR3 length is 15 residues. With 1 base removed from V and 3 bases from J, the gap between germline ends came to 12 bases. The V gene's germline CDR1 is SGHTA and CDR2 FQGNSA. CDR3 protein: CASSLDGGRKETQYF. The CDR3 coding sequence is TGTGCCAGCAGCTTAGATGGGGGGCGCAAAGAGACCCAGTACTTC.

The chain employs TRBV5-1 and TRBJ2-7; TRBD2 aligns across 11 bases. With 4 bases clipped from V and 6 bases from J, the junction kept 12 bases outside the gene matches. Germline V gene sequence: CDR1 SGHRS, CDR2 YFSETQ. The CDR3 contains 16 residues. CDR3 bases: TGCGCCAGCAGCACGCTAATAGCGGGGGGGCCAGGCGAGCAGTACTTC. This gives the protein CASSTLIAGGPGEQYF.